One and the same sample provided the 8 T cell receptor beta chains below, sequenced in a study of T cell responses to AZD1222 COVID-19 vaccine (dated by TCRdb to about 2021). Taken with the paper, the label for time point translates to: about 28 days (+/-7) after the second vaccine dose. Libraries were built with the immunoSEQ multiplex PCR assay. The table was pulled from immuneACCESS by TCRdb, which kept in-frame rearrangements only. Such tables lose some clones; where checked, under half of the loss comes from unresolved V genes, and the rest has no known cause. Recorded for this sample are some 42,000 clones; over 80% of them occurred a single time. The top ten clonotypes cover under 20% of the sample. Sequenced here: peripheral blood, sampled 28 days after the second AZD1222 dose. The receptors derive from an adult who received the AZD1222 COVID-19 vaccine.

J is TRBJ2-1 and V is TRBV6-5, with 7 bases matching TRBD1. CDR3 length: 15 residues. J lost 1 base, V lost 6 bases, and 6 bases had no gene match. The germline gives CDR1 MNHEY, CDR2 SVGAGI. The CDR3 region has the DNA TGTGCCAGCAGCCGAAGGGGGCGGTCCTACAATGAGCAGTTCTTC. This sequence encodes CASSRRGRSYNEQFF.

The rearrangement links TRBV6-5 to TRBJ2-2; D remains ambiguous. The germline V gene encodes CDR1 MNHEY and CDR2 SVGAGI. This CDR3 contains 12 residues. Trimming cost V 11 bases and J 4 bases, with 11 bases left between them. The CDR3 sequence: CASAPTTGELFF. DNA for the CDR3: TGTGCCTCCGCCCCTACCACCGGGGAGCTGTTTTTT.

The rearrangement uses TRBV27 and TRBJ2-1; TRBD1 might be the D (6 bases). Germline lookup yields CDR1 MNHEY and CDR2 SMNVEV (reference sequence). This CDR3 has 12 residues. V shed 2 bases and J shed 14 bases, with 13 bases lying between them. Here the CDR3 reads CASSLQGGREFF. The CDR3 DNA reads TGTGCCAGCAGTTTACAAGGGGGAAGGGAGTTCTTC.

J is TRBJ1-1 and V is TRBV7-2, with D maybe TRBD1 (6 bases). CDR1 is SGHTA and CDR2 is FQGNSA in the germline V gene. This CDR3 spans 14 amino acids. Trimming removed 6 bases from V and 1 base from J, with 12 bases in between. The DNA of the CDR3 is TGTGCCAGCAGTTCCCCGGGACAGAACACTGAAGCTTTCTTT. Amino acids: CASSSPGQNTEAFF.

V gene TRBV18 combines with J gene TRBJ2-7; 9 bases match TRBD1. V trimming: 5 bases; J trimming: 3 bases; junction bases outside the gene matches: 8. CDR3 length: 15 amino acids. Germline CDR1 and CDR2: KGHSH and LQKENI. DNA of the CDR3: TGTGCCAGCTCATCCACCGGGACAGGGATCTACGAGCAGTACTTC. Translating gives CASSSTGTGIYEQYF.

This clone occurred once. At one of its ends the junction is not consistent with the germline gene, which may arise from a read error. This chain links TRBV7-7 with TRBJ1-4; D perhaps matches TRBD1 (5 bases). From germline, CDR1 is SSHAT and CDR2 FNYEAQ (reference sequence). The CDR3 is 16 amino acids. The CDR3 coding sequence is TGTGCTAGCAGAACCCTAGGGGCAAAAAGGAAGGAAAAACTGTTTTTT. Protein product: CASRTLGAKRKEKLFF.

The J gene is TRBJ1-1, the V gene TRBV5-1; 7 bases fit TRBD1. The V segment lost 0 bases and the J segment 0 bases; nucleotides outside the gene matches: 8. Germline V gene sequence: CDR1 SGHRS, CDR2 YFSETQ. This CDR3 contains 17 residues. DNA of the CDR3: TGCGCCAGCAGCTTGGCCTCGGCAGGGGGATTGAACACTGAAGCTTTCTTT. Amino acid sequence: CASSLASAGGLNTEAFF.

The chain links TRBV6-1 to TRBJ1-3, with 7 bases identical to TRBD1. Germline V gene lookup returns CDR1 MNHNS and CDR2 SASEGT. The CDR3 has 14 amino acids. After removal of 1 base from V and 11 bases from J, the junction contained 8 bases not matched to a gene. CDR3 loop: CASSEGGTGTAIYF. As DNA, the CDR3 is TGTGCCAGCAGTGAAGGGGGCACGGGGACAGCCATATATTTT.